The 9 T cell receptor beta chains below all came from one sample that was sequenced in a study of blood T cell repertoires in COVID-19. TCRdb keeps only in-frame clones here, not all; method: immunoSEQ multiplex PCR. The sample includes about 70,000 clones, about 91% seen only once; the top ten take approximately 6.4%. Sequencing was done on a sample of peripheral blood. The source is a woman aged 65 to 85 with acute or convalescent COVID-19.

This clone was picked up a small number of times. V gene TRBV29-1 combines with J gene TRBJ2-1, with D possibly matching TRBD1 (5 bases). The germline V and J ends were trimmed by 3 bases and 6 bases, with 12 bases remaining between them. CDR3 size: 13 residues. Looked up from germline, CDR1 is SQVTM and CDR2 is ANQGSEA. CDR3 coding DNA: TGCAGCGTTGAGTGGCAGGGCGGCAATGAGCAGTTCTTC. It specifies CSVEWQGGNEQFF.

The chain combines TRBV28 with TRBJ1-2; no clear D. CDR1 and CDR2 (germline): MDHEN, SYDVKM. The CDR3 is made up of 14 amino acids. V was pared by 3 bases and J by 0 bases, with 8 bases between. Here the CDR3 reads CASSLAGSNYGYTF. In DNA form, the CDR3 reads TGTGCCAGCAGTTTGGCGGGTTCTAACTATGGCTACACCTTC.

On this clone: The sample has other DNA sequences that encode this CDR3 too. The chain links TRBV12-3 or TRBV12-4 to TRBJ1-5; D possibly corresponds to TRBD1 (6 bases). V was clipped by 6 bases and J by 7 bases, with 13 bases between them. The CDR3 is 13 amino acids. CDR3 sequence (DNA): TGTGCCAGCAGCCTACAGGGAGGGCAGCCCCAGCATTTT. Amino acid sequence: CASSLQGGQPQHF.

V is TRBV19 and J is TRBJ2-3; 8 bases agree with TRBD1. CDR1 and CDR2 (germline): LNHDA, SQIVND (reference sequence). J lost 3 bases, V lost 10 bases, and 6 bases had no gene match. This CDR3 has 13 amino acids. CDR3 amino acids: CATIDRGTDTQYF. The CDR3 DNA reads as TGTGCCACAATCGACAGGGGTACAGATACGCAGTATTTT. Full variable domain (remainder filled in from reference TRBV19 and TRBJ2-3): DGGITQSPKYLFRKEGQNVTLSCEQNLNHDAMYWYRQDPGQGLRLIYYSQIVNDFQKGDIAEGYSVSREKKESFPLTVTSAQKNPTAFYLCATIDRGTDTQYFGPGTRLTVL.

CDR3 DNA sequence: TGTGCCAGCTGGACAGGGTATGGCTACACCTTC. This encodes CASWTGYGYTF. The rearrangement links TRBV25-1 to TRBJ1-2; 8 nucleotides align to TRBD1. CDR1 and CDR2 (germline): MGHDK, SYGVNS. V shed 8 bases, J shed 5 bases, and the junction held 1 base outside the gene matches. The CDR3 totals 11 residues.

This chain links TRBV28 with TRBJ2-2; possibly TRBD1 for D (6 bases). The V gene's germline CDR1 is MDHEN and CDR2 SYDVKM. Trimming removed 2 bases from V and 6 bases from J, with 10 bases in between. The CDR3 length is 14 residues. The CDR3 DNA is TGTGCCAGCAGTTTACAACAGGGATCCGGGGAGCTGTTTTTT. Translation: CASSLQQGSGELFF.

This clone was recorded once. This chain connects TRBV7-9 to TRBJ1-2, with 8 nucleotides matching TRBD1. Germline V gives CDR1 SEHNR, CDR2 FQNEAQ (reference sequence). V was clipped by 5 bases and J by 4 bases; unmatched bases: 12. The CDR3 has 16 residues. The chain's CDR3 is CASSSLGQAVGYGYTF. For the CDR3, the DNA is TGTGCCAGCAGCAGCCTGGGACAGGCGGTCGGCTATGGCTACACCTTC.

This chain connects TRBV28 to TRBJ2-2; possible D gene TRBD2, 5 bases. Trimming removed 2 bases at V and 0 bases at J, with 10 bases between. The CDR3 is 16 residues long. The germline gives CDR1 MDHEN, CDR2 SYDVKM. CDR3 amino acids: CASSLHRGSNTGELFF. DNA for the CDR3: TGTGCCAGCAGTTTACATCGGGGTTCGAACACCGGGGAGCTGTTTTTT.

This chain connects TRBV30 to TRBJ2-1; 9 bases map to TRBD2. Germline V gene sequence: CDR1 GTSNPN, CDR2 SVGIG (reference sequence). V lost 0 bases and J lost 5; bases outside the gene matches: 5. The CDR3 runs to 15 residues. The CDR3 here is CAWSVSGRYNNEQFF. The CDR3 nucleotides are TGTGCCTGGAGTGTAAGCGGGAGGTATAACAATGAGCAGTTCTTC.